The rows below give T cell receptor beta chains drawn from one sample of a study of T-cell reconstitution after alpha-beta-depleted transplantation in children. TCRdb itself ran the PCR reads through MiXCR, one entry per CDR3 protein. Seen here are under 450,000 distinct CDR3 sequences, roughly 13% observed once, and the top ten hold 4.3%. The input for sequencing was PBMCs, taken from the stem cell graft. These receptors were collected from a human donor who donated a stem cell graft to a child with Fanconi anemia. Each CDR3 is given with its conserved first and last residue. D genes are given only for firm matches. The listing skips clone size in some rows; elsewhere it reads once, few, many or a size class.

D gene	V gene	J gene	clone size	CDR3 DNA	CDR3 protein
TRBD2	TRBV29-1	TRBJ2-5	few	TGCAGCTCCTCCCCGTCGGGGGGAGGCCAAGAGACCCAGTACTTC	CSSSPSGGGQETQYF
TRBD1	TRBV27	TRBJ1-2	NA	TGTGCCAGCAGTTTTCAGCCACCCGGGACAGCGACTTTAAATGGCTACACCTTC	CASSFQPPGTATLNGYTF
TRBD1	TRBV15	TRBJ1-5	NA	TGTGCCACCAGCAGAGCCGGATGGGGACAGGGGGGATCTCAGCCCCAGCATTTT	CATSRAGWGQGGSQPQHF
NA	TRBV28	TRBJ1-5	many	TGTGCCAGCAGCTTCGGGTCCTTGAATCAGCCCCAGCATTTT	CASSFGSLNQPQHF
NA	TRBV5-6	TRBJ1-2	few	TGTGCCAGCAGCCCGGGTTTCAGCGGCTACACCTTC	CASSPGFSGYTF
TRBD2	TRBV10-3	TRBJ2-2	many	TGTGCCACCTTTAGCGGGGGGAACACCGGGGAGCTGTTTTTT	CATFSGGNTGELFF
NA	TRBV5-1	TRBJ1-4	NA	TGCGCCAGCAGCCAGGATCCCGGAGGAGAAAAACTGTTTTTT	CASSQDPGGEKLFF
TRBD1	TRBV5-5	TRBJ2-3	NA	TGTGCCAGCAGCTATCAGGGGGCGCTGGTGGATACGCAGTATTTT	CASSYQGALVDTQYF
NA	TRBV10-2	TRBJ2-2	many	TGCGCCAGCAGTGAATTTGGGCGAGGGGTCGGGGAGCTGTTTTTT	CASSEFGRGVGELFF
NA	TRBV7-7	TRBJ2-2	NA	TGTGCCAGCAGCTTTAGCGATACGAACACCGGGGAGCTGTTTTTT	CASSFSDTNTGELFF
TRBD1	TRBV13	TRBJ1-1	many	TGTGCCAGCAGCTTAGGCCGGGACAGGGCAGGCACTGAAGCTTTCTTT	CASSLGRDRAGTEAFF